The present TCR beta chain was sequenced within a study of blood T cell repertoires in COVID-19. As for the study in general: There were acute and convalescent COVID-19 samples, and they came from the United States, Italy and Spain.

Germline CDR1 reads MDHEN; CDR2 reads SYDVKM. There are 16 residues in the CDR3. The trim removed 3 bases at V and 0 bases at J, leaving 8 bases unmatched. Clones were read by immunoSEQ multiplex PCR, and TCRdb kept only the in-frame ones, dropping some. The table includes 250,000 to 400,000 clones, 85% detected once. The genes are TRBV28 and TRBJ2-7; 7 bases agree with TRBD2. Sequences were obtained from PBMCs or T cells enriched from blood (not recorded which). This clonotype was obtained from a woman aged 25 to 39 who had been exposed to COVID-19. The CDR3 loop reads CASSFSRAGSSYEQYF. The CDR3, as DNA: TGTGCCAGCAGTTTTTCTAGAGCGGGGAGCTCCTACGAGCAGTACTTC. The whole variable domain, remainder taken from reference TRBV28 and TRBJ2-7, is DVKVTQSSRYLVKRTGEKVFLECVQDMDHENMFWYRQDPGLGLRLIYFSYDVKMKEKGDIPEGYSVSREKKERFSLILESASTNQTSMYLCASSFSRAGSSYEQYFGPGTRLTVT.